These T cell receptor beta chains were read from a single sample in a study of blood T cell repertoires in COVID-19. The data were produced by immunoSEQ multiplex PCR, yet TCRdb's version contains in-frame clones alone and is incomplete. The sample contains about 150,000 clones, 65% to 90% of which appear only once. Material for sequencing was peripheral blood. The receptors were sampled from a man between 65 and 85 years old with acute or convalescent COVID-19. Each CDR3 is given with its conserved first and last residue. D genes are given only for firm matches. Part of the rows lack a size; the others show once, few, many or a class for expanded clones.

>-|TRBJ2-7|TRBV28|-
CASSLYRDQYF
TGTGCCAGCAGTCTCTACAGGGATCAGTACTTC
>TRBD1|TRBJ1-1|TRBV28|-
CASSSGTENTEAFF
TGTGCCAGCAGTTCCGGGACAGAGAACACTGAAGCTTTCTTT
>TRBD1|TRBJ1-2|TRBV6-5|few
CASRNRDRGGGYTF
TGTGCCAGCAGAAACCGGGACAGGGGCGGTGGCTACACCTTC
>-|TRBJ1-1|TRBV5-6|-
CASSPREGKVLRNTEAFF
TGTGCCAGCAGCCCCCGGGAGGGGAAGGTCTTAAGGAACACTGAAGCTTTCTTT
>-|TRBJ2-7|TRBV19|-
CASKGEPYEQYF
TGTGCCAGTAAGGGGGAGCCCTACGAGCAGTACTTC
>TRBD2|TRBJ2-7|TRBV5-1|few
CASTRGRAFDEQYF
TGCGCCAGCACCCGCGGGAGGGCCTTTGACGAGCAGTACTTC
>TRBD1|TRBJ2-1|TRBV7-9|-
CASSLGRDRASYNEQFF
TGTGCCAGCAGCTTAGGTAGGGACAGGGCATCCTACAATGAGCAGTTCTTC
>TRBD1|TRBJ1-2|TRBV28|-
CASSLTGGISYGYTF
TGTGCCAGCAGTTTAACAGGGGGCATAAGTTATGGCTACACCTTC
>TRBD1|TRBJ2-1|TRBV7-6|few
CASRVIEEGQGWKGSYNEQFF
TGTGCCAGCAGGGTAATAGAGGAAGGACAGGGTTGGAAGGGCTCCTACAATGAGCAGTTCTTC
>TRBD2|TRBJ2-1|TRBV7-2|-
CASRPGLAEYNEQFF
TGTGCCAGCAGGCCGGGACTAGCCGAGTACAATGAGCAGTTCTTC
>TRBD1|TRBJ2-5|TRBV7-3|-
CASSSQGGPETQYF
TGTGCCAGCAGCTCACAGGGGGGCCCGGAGACCCAGTACTTC
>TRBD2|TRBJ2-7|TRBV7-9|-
CASSLGSGKGEQYF
TGTGCCAGCAGCTTAGGGAGCGGGAAGGGGGAGCAGTACTTC
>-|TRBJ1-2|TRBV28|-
CASSPLDRINYGYTF
TGTGCCAGCAGTCCGCTAGACAGGATTAACTATGGCTACACCTTC
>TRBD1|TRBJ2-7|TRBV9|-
CASSVIGGTEGYYEQYF
TGTGCCAGCAGCGTTATAGGTGGGACAGAGGGCTACTACGAGCAGTACTTC
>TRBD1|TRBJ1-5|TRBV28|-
CASSFGDRAGSQPQHF
TGTGCCAGCAGTTTTGGGGACAGGGCTGGGAGTCAGCCCCAGCATTTT
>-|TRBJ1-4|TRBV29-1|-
CSVGRDEKLFF
TGCAGCGTTGGCAGGGATGAAAAACTGTTTTTT